This TCR beta chain stems from a study of blood T cell repertoires in COVID-19. The CDR3 loop spans 13 amino acids. Germline lookup yields CDR1 SGHKS and CDR2 YYEKEE (reference sequence). The V gene lost 0 bases and the J gene lost 5 bases, with 6 bases spanning the gap. Measured with immunoSEQ multiplex PCR; TCRdb has only the in-frame clones, and not every one. This sample carries approximately 350,000 clones, about 89% of them seen once, and the ten largest clones take around 1.2%. Material for sequencing was peripheral blood. The source is a man aged 40-50 years with acute or convalescent COVID-19. The J gene is TRBJ2-1, the V gene TRBV5-5; no clear D gene. This chain's CDR3 is CASSLGPHNEQFF. CDR3 bases: TGTGCCAGCAGCTTGGGGCCACACAATGAGCAGTTCTTC.